These 28 T cell receptor beta chains came from one sample sequenced in a study of cytomegalovirus exposure and HLA in healthy donors. This PCR relied on a set of 60 Vbeta primers and 13 Jbeta primers. TCRdb's table, derived via immunoSEQ multiplex PCR, lists solely in-frame clones and lacks some. Found here are 100,000 or so clones, 80% to 85% of them singletons; the top ten hold 6% to 8%. Sequenced: PBMCs. The receptors stem from a man aged 25 to 40 in good health and CMV-seropositive.

The chain links TRBV4-3 to TRBJ2-1; perhaps TRBD2 as D (5 bases). V lost 0 bases, J lost 6 bases, and 12 bases lay in between. Germline V gene data show CDR1 as LGHNA and CDR2 as YSLEER. The CDR3 consists of 15 residues. CDR3 sequence (DNA): TGCGCCAGCAGCCAAGATAGATCTAGCCCCAATGAGCAGTTCTTC. The encoded protein is CASSQDRSSPNEQFF.

The V and J genes are TRBV5-1 and TRBJ2-1; 7 nucleotides align to TRBD2. Unmatched junction bases numbered 4, after V lost 0 bases and J lost 1 base. This CDR3 is 16 amino acids long. The V gene's germline CDR1 is SGHRS and CDR2 YFSETQ. The CDR3 here is CASSLVSSGSYNEQFF. The DNA for the CDR3 is TGCGCCAGCAGCTTGGTATCTAGCGGTTCCTACAATGAGCAGTTCTTC.

This clone was seen a single time. The chain employs TRBV30 and TRBJ1-6; TRBD1 aligns across 10 bases. Germline CDR1 and CDR2: GTSNPN and SVGIG (reference sequence). The CDR3 consists of 14 residues. The trim removed 5 bases at V and 8 bases at J, leaving 6 bases unmatched. CDR3 DNA: TGTGCCTGGTCCCGGGACAGGGGAGATTCACCCCTCCACTTT. It is translated as CAWSRDRGDSPLHF.

DNA of the CDR3: TGCGCCAGCAGCCAGAGGGCGGGGGCGGGGACTGAAGCTTTCTTT. Protein sequence: CASSQRAGAGTEAFF. The gene calls are TRBV4-1 and TRBJ1-1; D perhaps matches TRBD1 (6 bases). Germline lookup yields CDR1 MGHRA and CDR2 YSYEKL. The V end lost 3 bases, the J end lost 5 bases, and 16 bases lay between the germline ends. The CDR3 loop spans 15 amino acids.

This clone was picked up a small number of times. The chain is built from TRBV11-2 and TRBJ2-3; D remains unclear. The CDR3 length is 12 residues. V was trimmed by 2 bases and J by 4 bases, leaving 4 bases between them. Germline V gene data show CDR1 as SGHAT and CDR2 as FQNNGV. The CDR3 DNA sequence: TGTGCCAGCAGCTTACGGGCAGATACGCAGTATTTT. This sequence encodes CASSLRADTQYF.

The chain employs TRBV6-6 and TRBJ2-7; 9 bases are shared with TRBD2. Trimming removed 4 bases from V and 3 bases from J; junction bases left unmatched: 10. The CDR3 has 16 amino acids. The V gene's germline CDR1 is MNHNY and CDR2 SVGAGI (reference sequence). The chain's CDR3 is CASSSRLAGFFYEQYF. In DNA form, the CDR3 reads TGTGCCAGCAGTTCCCGGCTAGCGGGGTTTTTCTACGAGCAGTACTTC.

In DNA, the CDR3 is TGTGCCAGCAGCCAAGGGCAAAATGGTGGTAGCGGGGGCCCGGGGTATACGCAGTATTTT. As protein: CASSQGQNGGSGGPGYTQYF. The V gene is TRBV4-2, the J gene TRBJ2-3; 9 positions agree with TRBD2. Germline V CDR1 and CDR2: LGHNA, YNFKEQ. This CDR3 has 20 amino acids. V lost 1 base and J lost 7; bases outside the gene matches: 21.

The rearrangement uses TRBV2 and TRBJ2-2; possibly TRBD1 for D (7 bases). CDR1 and CDR2 (germline): SNHLY, FYNNEI. Trimming shortened V by 8 bases and J by 7 bases, and 17 bases separated the two germline ends. The CDR3 spans 14 residues. The CDR3 protein is CASYNQGGGGELFF. The DNA for the CDR3 is TGTGCCAGCTACAATCAGGGGGGTGGCGGGGAGCTGTTTTTT.

There are a few counts of this clone. CDR3 residues: CASSVDRVADTQYF. The DNA of the CDR3 is TGTGCCAGCAGCGTAGACAGGGTTGCAGATACGCAGTATTTT. The chain joins TRBV9 to TRBJ2-3; maybe TRBD1 (6 bases). V shed 0 bases and J shed 4 bases, with 9 bases lying between them. Germline V CDR1 and CDR2: SGDLS, YYNGEE. This CDR3 contains 14 residues. The complete variable domain, with remaining parts taken from reference TRBV9 and TRBJ2-3, reads DSGVTQTPKHLITATGQRVTLRCSPRSGDLSVYWYQQSLDQGLQFLIQYYNGEERAKGNILERFSAQQFPDLHSELNLSSLELGDSALYFCASSVDRVADTQYFGPGTRLTVL.

This sequence joins TRBV28 and TRBJ1-5; TRBD1 agrees at 9 bases. Germline V gene sequence: CDR1 MDHEN, CDR2 SYDVKM. CDR3 size: 15 residues. J lost 4 bases, V lost 5 bases, and 6 bases had no gene match. The CDR3 sequence is CASSPPDRGNQPQHF. CDR3 DNA: TGTGCCAGCAGTCCCCCGGACAGGGGAAATCAGCCCCAGCATTTT.

This chain uses TRBV5-1 with TRBJ1-3; 10 nucleotides match TRBD1. The CDR3 has 16 residues. Unmatched junction bases numbered 4, after V lost 2 bases and J lost 2 bases. Germline assignment: CDR1 SGHRS and CDR2 YFSETQ. For the CDR3, the DNA is TGCGCCAGCAGCTTCGGGGACAGGGGAACTGGAAACACCATATATTTT. Translated, it gives CASSFGDRGTGNTIYF.

The chain carries TRBV10-3 and TRBJ1-3; D not resolved. This CDR3 contains 15 residues. CDR1 and CDR2 from the germline V gene are ENHRY and SYGVKD. V lost 3 bases to trimming and J lost 4 bases, with 13 bases between them. The CDR3 here is CAISDGPRRGNTIYF. The DNA of the CDR3 is TGTGCCATCAGTGATGGGCCACGGCGAGGAAACACCATATATTTT.

The rearrangement links TRBV5-4 to TRBJ2-2; the D gene is possibly TRBD1 (5 bases). This CDR3 contains 15 residues. Germline CDR1 is SGHNT and CDR2 is YYREEE (reference sequence). Trimming took 1 base from V and 0 from J, leaving 7 bases between them. This chain's CDR3 is CASSLPGTNTGELFF. The CDR3 DNA reads as TGTGCCAGCAGCTTGCCAGGGACGAACACCGGGGAGCTGTTTTTT.

J is TRBJ2-7 and V is TRBV30; D might be TRBD2 (6 bases). V lost 0 bases to trimming and J lost 4 bases, with 16 bases between them. CDR1 is GTSNPN and CDR2 is SVGIG in the germline V gene (reference sequence). There are 15 residues in the CDR3. The CDR3 is CAWSVQGGPGYEQYF. The CDR3 region has the DNA TGTGCCTGGAGTGTACAAGGAGGGCCAGGATACGAGCAGTACTTC.

V gene TRBV4-3 combines with J gene TRBJ1-6; 11 bases are shared with TRBD1. With V trimmed by 4 bases and J by 10 bases, 3 bases remained unmatched. The length of the CDR3 is 14 residues. Germline CDR1 reads LGHNA; CDR2 reads YSLEER. The CDR3 DNA sequence: TGCGCCAGCAGCCCGGACAGGGGGCAATCACCCCTCCACTTT. This gives the protein CASSPDRGQSPLHF.

The chain combines TRBV7-9 with TRBJ1-1, with D perhaps TRBD1 (5 bases). CDR1 and CDR2 (germline): SEHNR, FQNEAQ (reference sequence). V lost 4 bases and J 1 base, leaving 7 bases between the germline ends. This CDR3 contains 13 residues. CDR3 amino acids: CASSSDRNTEAFF. In nucleotides, the CDR3 is TGTGCCAGCAGCTCAGACAGGAACACTGAAGCTTTCTTT.

This CDR3 reads CASSLMIAGGRSDEQFF. CDR3 in DNA: TGCGCCAGCAGCTTGATGATAGCGGGGGGCCGATCCGATGAGCAGTTCTTC. The chain combines TRBV5-1 with TRBJ2-1, with TRBD2 matching over 10 bases. CDR3 length: 17 amino acids. V trimming: 1 base; J trimming: 8 bases; junction bases outside the gene matches: 12. Germline V gene sequence: CDR1 SGHRS, CDR2 YFSETQ.

This chain uses TRBV28 with TRBJ1-5; D remains unclear. Germline V gives CDR1 MDHEN, CDR2 SYDVKM. The CDR3 runs 16 residues. The germline V and J ends were trimmed by 3 bases and 4 bases, with 16 bases remaining between them. CDR3 bases: TGTGCCAGCAGTTTGCCCGCCGGGGTGGGAAATCAGCCCCAGCATTTT. Encoded protein: CASSLPAGVGNQPQHF.

CDR3 region: CASVGDGTEAFF. The CDR3 DNA is TGTGCCAGTGTAGGCGACGGGACTGAAGCTTTCTTT. This chain uses TRBV19 with TRBJ1-1; D uncertain. The germline V and J ends were trimmed by 8 bases and 5 bases, with 12 bases remaining between them. The CDR3 sequence is 12 residues long. The germline gives CDR1 LNHDA, CDR2 SQIVND (reference sequence).

The chain combines TRBV5-1 with TRBJ1-2, with D possibly being TRBD1 (6 bases). The CDR3 is 14 amino acids. Germline assignment: CDR1 SGHRS and CDR2 YFSETQ. V was pared by 3 bases and J by 4 bases, with 13 bases between. In nucleotides, the CDR3 is TGCGCCAGCAGCTCCTCGGGGGGCGGCTATGGCTACACCTTC. It translates to CASSSSGGGYGYTF.

This rearrangement joins TRBV5-4 to TRBJ1-4, with 7 bases aligning to TRBD1. After removal of 5 bases from V and 6 bases from J, the junction contained 10 bases not matched to a gene. The CDR3 is 15 amino acids. The germline V gene has CDR1 SGHNT and CDR2 YYREEE (reference sequence). CDR3 DNA: TGTGCCAGCAGTGCGGGAGGGGACAGCTATGAAAAACTGTTTTTT. Translated, it gives CASSAGGDSYEKLFF.

This clone was observed a handful of times. A read error may produce the germline difference seen at one junction end. This chain links TRBV7-7 with TRBJ2-5; 13 bases fit TRBD2. The CDR3 sequence is 15 residues long. The V gene's germline CDR1 is SSHAT and CDR2 FNYEAQ (reference sequence). The CDR3 spells CASSFGLAGEETQYF. The CDR3 nucleotides are TGTGCTAGCAGCTTCGGACTAGCGGGGGAGGAGACCCAGTACTTC.

Written as DNA, the CDR3 is TGTGCCAGTCAGCGGTCCTTACTGAGGGATGGGTCACCCCTCCACTTT. It codes for CASQRSLLRDGSPLHF. The rearrangement joins TRBV28 to TRBJ1-6; D call uncertain. This CDR3 region has 16 residues. Germline loops: CDR1 MDHEN, CDR2 SYDVKM. Trimming removed 9 bases at V and 10 bases at J, with 25 bases between.

The chain employs TRBV29-1 and TRBJ2-5, with D possibly being TRBD1 (6 bases). Trimming removed 4 bases at V and 6 bases at J, with 12 bases between. The CDR3 loop spans 12 amino acids. Germline assignment: CDR1 SQVTM and CDR2 ANQGSEA. DNA for the CDR3: TGCAGCGTTGGATTCCAGGGGAAGACCCAGTACTTC. It is translated as CSVGFQGKTQYF.

The CDR3, as DNA: TGCGCCAGCAGCTTGGGGGGGACAGGGGGCTTCACTGAAGCTTTCTTT. Amino acid sequence: CASSLGGTGGFTEAFF. The rearrangement joins TRBV5-1 to TRBJ1-1; 12 nucleotides match TRBD1. CDR1 is SGHRS, CDR2 YFSETQ, per germline. The CDR3 has 16 residues. V shed 0 bases, J shed 4 bases, and the junction held 4 bases outside the gene matches.

This chain uses TRBV2 with TRBJ1-3; 7 bases fit TRBD1. Germline V gives CDR1 SNHLY, CDR2 FYNNEI. There are 16 residues in the CDR3. Trimming removed 1 base from V and 0 bases from J; junction bases left unmatched: 3. Here the CDR3 DNA reads TGTGCCAGCAGTGAAGGGGGACAGCACTCTGGAAACACCATATATTTT. Translated: CASSEGGQHSGNTIYF.

The rearrangement uses TRBV9 and TRBJ2-3; 13 nucleotides align to TRBD2. Germline CDR1 SGDLS, CDR2 YYNGEE. This CDR3 spans 16 amino acids. J was trimmed by 8 bases and V by 4 bases; bases with no gene match: 10. The CDR3 sequence is CASSTRTSGGSATQYF. The CDR3, as DNA: TGTGCCAGCAGCACCAGGACTAGCGGGGGTTCAGCTACGCAGTATTTT.

This chain connects TRBV5-1 to TRBJ2-1; D possibly corresponds to TRBD1 (5 bases). The germline gives CDR1 SGHRS, CDR2 YFSETQ. Trimming pared 1 base from V and 4 bases from J, leaving 6 bases between. The CDR3 loop spans 13 amino acids. This CDR3 reads CASSLTGYNEQFF. The CDR3 nucleotides are TGCGCCAGCAGCTTGACAGGATACAATGAGCAGTTCTTC.